These 10 T cell receptor beta chains were all obtained from the same sample, sequenced in a study of molecular identifiers for immune sequencing clone quantification. Each CDR3 protein gets one entry after TCRdb re-called the PCR reads with MiXCR. The repertoire has under 75,000 distinct CDR3 sequences, around a fifth of them found once; the top ten carry 1.4%. The sequenced sample was naive CD8+ T cells from blood, with Jurkat cell RNA spiked in. As to subset: FACS-sorted CD8+CD4-CCR7+CD45RA+ naive T cells. Every receptor here comes from a human donor in good health. Some libraries in this study had Jurkat cell RNA spiked in.

This clonotype appeared many times. The chain is built from TRBV12-3 or TRBV12-4 and TRBJ1-5; tentative D call: TRBD1 (6 bases). The V and J ends lost 6 bases and 4 bases respectively, with 19 bases between them. CDR3 length equals 16 residues. CDR3 protein: CASSYGQLGSNQPQHF. CDR3 sequence (DNA): TGTGCCAGCAGCTATGGACAGCTGGGGTCAAATCAGCCCCAGCATTTT.

This clonotype was recorded a few times. The chain links TRBV7-9 to TRBJ2-2; 13 nucleotides line up with TRBD2. This CDR3 comprises 17 residues. V was clipped by 6 bases and J by 5 bases; unmatched bases: 9. Germline values: CDR1 SEHNR, CDR2 FQNEAQ (reference sequence). The CDR3 loop reads CASRGGLAGAKTGELFF. As DNA, the CDR3 is TGTGCCAGCAGAGGAGGACTAGCGGGAGCAAAGACCGGGGAGCTGTTTTTT. Full variable domain (rest looked up from reference TRBV7-9 and TRBJ2-2): DTGVSQNPRHKITKRGQNVTFRCDPISEHNRLYWYRQTLGQGPEFLTYFQNEAQLEKSRLLSDRFSAERPKGSFSTLEIQRTEQGDSAMYLCASRGGLAGAKTGELFFGEGSRLTVL.

Comment on this clonotype: This likely reflects a read error, since a far larger clone is one base away. The chain uses TRBV18 and TRBJ2-2; D unclear. Germline CDR1 KGHSH, CDR2 LQKENI. This CDR3 has 11 residues. The CDR3 nucleotides read TGTGCCGGCTCACTCACCGGGGAGCTGTTTTTT. The encoded protein is CAGSLTGELFF. Combining the CDR3 with reference TRBV18 and TRBJ2-2 gives the whole variable domain NAGVMQNPRHLVRRRGQEARLRCSPMKGHSHVYWYRQLPEEGLKFMVYLQKENIIDESGMPKERFSAEFPKEGPSILRIQQVVRGDSAAYFCAGSLTGELFFGEGSRLTVL.

With regard to this clonotype: With a much larger clone just one base away, this may be a read error. The chain joins TRBV2 to TRBJ2-3; 8 positions agree with TRBD2. This CDR3 contains 14 residues. Trimming removed 6 bases from V and 8 bases from J; junction bases left unmatched: 10. The germline gives CDR1 SNHLY, CDR2 FYNNEI. The DNA for the CDR3 is TGTGCCAGCAGCTCGGGGGGGGGAGCAGGTACGCAGTATTTT. Its translation is CASSSGGGAGTQYF. Looking up the rest from reference TRBV2 and TRBJ2-3 gives the full variable domain: EPEVTQTPSHQVTQMGQEVILRCVPISNHLYFYWYRQILGQKVEFLVSFYNNEISEKSEIFDDQFSVERPDGSNFTLKIRSTKLEDSAMYFCASSSGGGAGTQYFGPGTRLTVL.

There are many counts of this clonotype. J is TRBJ1-5 and V is TRBV11-1; 8 bases map to TRBD1. The CDR3 is 14 amino acids. Germline V CDR1 and CDR2: SGHAT, FQDESV (reference sequence). With 5 bases clipped from V and 2 bases from J, the junction kept 2 bases outside the gene matches. CDR3 loop: CASSQTGGNQPQHF. The CDR3 region has the DNA TGTGCCAGCAGCCAGACAGGGGGCAATCAGCCCCAGCATTTT.

This clonotype was picked up many times. V gene TRBV6-6 combines with J gene TRBJ2-7; maybe TRBD1 (6 bases). Germline CDR1 reads MNHNY; CDR2 reads SVGAGI (reference sequence). The CDR3 spans 15 residues. Trimming stripped 5 bases from V and 2 bases from J, with 16 bases between. DNA of the CDR3: TGTGCCAGCAGTAGACTCCGGGACACAGCCTACGAGCAGTACTTC. Translating it yields CASSRLRDTAYEQYF.

The V gene is TRBV20-1, the J gene TRBJ2-5, with a possible D match to TRBD2 (5 bases). Trimming took 1 base from V and 9 from J, leaving 21 bases between them. Germline lookup yields CDR1 DFQATT and CDR2 SNEGSKA (reference sequence). This CDR3 is built from 15 residues. The chain's CDR3 is CSARVLLLGEPSQYF. CDR3 in DNA: TGCAGTGCTAGAGTCCTCCTCTTGGGAGAACCATCCCAGTACTTC.

In the case of this clonotype: This may be a read error: a much more frequent sequence differs by one nucleotide. The chain combines TRBV28 with TRBJ2-7; 10 positions match TRBD2. There are 14 residues in the CDR3. Germline values: CDR1 MDHEN, CDR2 SYDVKM. CDR3 in DNA: TGTACCAGCAGCGTAGCGGGAGGTTCCTACGAGCAGTACTTC. It encodes CTSSVAGGSYEQYF.

Note on this clonotype: Here the CDR3 omits its conserved ending phenylalanine or tryptophan, so a read error is the likely source. The chain uses TRBV5-6 and TRBJ1-5, with TRBD1 matching over 8 bases. Germline CDR1 reads SGHDT; CDR2 reads YYEEEE. The junction had 5 bases not matched to a gene; V was cut back by 3 bases and J by 6 bases. This CDR3 has 14 residues. Written as DNA, the CDR3 is TGTGCCAGCAGCTGGGGACAGGCGGCTCAGCCCCAGCATTTG. Translation gives CASSWGQAAQPQHL.

A note on this clonotype: One base away lies a much larger clone, so this may be a sequencing read error. The chain employs TRBV19 and TRBJ1-5; D is undetermined. The CDR3 length is 15 residues. The V gene's germline CDR1 is LNHDA and CDR2 SQIVND (reference sequence). The CDR3 nucleotides read TGTGCCAGTAGCATCGGACTAGTAGGGAATCAGCCCCGGCATTTT. Translated: CASSIGLVGNQPRHF. Filled out from reference TRBV19 and TRBJ1-5, the complete variable domain reads DGGITQSPKYLFRKEGQNVTLSCEQNLNHDAMYWYRQDPGQGLRLIYYSQIVNDFQKGDIAEGYSVSREKKESFPLTVTSAQKNPTAFYLCASSIGLVGNQPRHFGDGTRLSIL.